This paragraph reports one T cell receptor (beta chain). Its cognate antigen is unknown. One end of the junction does not line up with germline, which may come from a read error. The data derive from a study of cytomegalovirus exposure and HLA in healthy donors. CDR3 length: 18 amino acids. The germline V gene has CDR1 SSHAT and CDR2 FNYEAQ (reference sequence). PCR amplification relied on 60 Vbeta primers (plus 13 Jbeta primers). The protocol was immunoSEQ multiplex PCR, while the TCRdb copy is restricted to in-frame clones and leaves out a portion. The table lists fewer than 150,000 clones, around 81% of them singletons. Study results and caveats: As was reported, the classifier diagnosed cytomegalovirus status with high specificity and sensitivity. TCR beta sequences reportedly predicted most subjects' HLA-A and HLA-B alleles accurately. Most TCR sequences were seen very rarely across donors, but some public TCRs occurred in many. There were a few CMV-associated chains whose specificity for CMV antigens was confirmed in vitro.

The clonotype originates from a male donor in good health and CMV-seronegative. The chain couples TRBV7-7 to TRBJ2-1; TRBD2 matches 8 bases. Input material: PBMCs. CDR3 nucleotides: TGTGCTAGCAGCTTACGTTATGACGGGGGGGCGGATGACAATGAGCAGTTCTTC. Encoded protein: CASSLRYDGGADDNEQFF.